This T cell receptor (beta chain) stems from a study of identical twins. Unique molecular identifiers were present on cDNA, and template switching added a universal primer site. A single record per CDR3 protein comes from TCRdb applying MiXCR to the 5' RACE reads. The profile covers roughly 770,000 distinct CDR3 sequences, with 15% to 20% appearing a single time and over 10% taken by the ten largest. J was trimmed by 4 bases and V by 5 bases; bases with no gene match: 12. Germline lookup yields CDR1 SEHNR and CDR2 FQNEAQ (reference sequence). The CDR3 sequence is 17 residues long. A further study also used this sample, focusing on T cells expressing NK-cell markers. That work adds: Within the sequenced cohort of eight donors, seven exhibited HCMV seropositivity and one was seronegative.

Source material: PBMCs. The source of this sequence is a woman younger than 35 in good health. This rearrangement joins TRBV7-9 to TRBJ1-5; 9 bases agree with TRBD1. CDR3 bases: TGTGCCAGCAGCCCCAGGGACAGGGCATACGAAAATCAGCCCCAGCATTTT. Translating it yields CASSPRDRAYENQPQHF.